The 10 T cell receptor beta chains listed next were all sequenced from one sample in a study of cytomegalovirus exposure and HLA in healthy donors. PCR was performed using 60 Vbeta and 13 Jbeta primers. Libraries were prepared by immunoSEQ multiplex PCR; TCRdb keeps only in-frame clonotypes and omits some of them. Seen in this sample are under 200,000 clones; the ten most common clones hold around 0.79%. What was sequenced was PBMCs. These receptors were obtained from a woman aged 18-29 years in good health and CMV-seropositive.

The gene calls are TRBV2 and TRBJ1-4; D ambiguous. Germline CDR1 and CDR2: SNHLY and FYNNEI. V dropped 4 bases and J dropped 0 bases, with 6 bases sitting between them. The CDR3 is 14 amino acids. CDR3 residues: CASSVVATNEKLFF. Here the CDR3 DNA reads TGTGCCAGCAGTGTAGTTGCAACTAATGAAAAACTGTTTTTT.

V gene TRBV4-1 combines with J gene TRBJ2-2; TRBD1 matches 8 bases. V dropped 2 bases and J dropped 3; count of bases not matched to a gene: 2. CDR3 length: 15 amino acids. Germline V gives CDR1 MGHRA, CDR2 YSYEKL. The chain's CDR3 is CASSQMTGDTGELFF. As DNA, the CDR3 is TGCGCCAGCAGCCAAATGACAGGGGACACCGGGGAGCTGTTTTTT.

J is TRBJ2-1 and V is TRBV7-6; 7 bases are a match to TRBD2. This CDR3 is built from 15 residues. Trimming cost V 1 base and J 4 bases; bases outside gene matches: 4. Germline CDR1 SGHVS, CDR2 FNYEAQ. The CDR3 nucleotides read TGTGCCAGCAGCTTAGGGGAGGGACTTTACAATGAGCAGTTCTTC. The encoded protein is CASSLGEGLYNEQFF.

The chain recombines TRBV14 with TRBJ2-5; 7 bases are a match to TRBD2. The end of the DNA is better explained by TRBJ2-7, so the J call may be wrong. The CDR3 extends over 13 amino acids. Per the germline V gene, CDR1 is SGHDN and CDR2 is FVKESK. CDR3 DNA: TGTGCCAGCAGCCTTAGCGGGTCCTACGAGCAGTACTTC. This translates into CASSLSGSYEQYF.

The chain joins TRBV29-1 to TRBJ2-5, with D possibly TRBD2 on 7 matching bases. The J call may be incorrect, as the DNA end agrees better with TRBJ2-7. CDR3 size: 14 residues. Germline CDR1 is SQVTM and CDR2 is ANQGSEA. CDR3 amino acids: CSGGGGGDSYEQYF. CDR3 in DNA: TGCAGCGGCGGCGGGGGCGGAGACTCCTACGAGCAGTACTTC.

As DNA, the CDR3 is TGTGCCAGCTCACCCGACAGGAGTAGGAACACTGAAGCTTTCTTT. This gives the protein CASSPDRSRNTEAFF. V and J are TRBV18 and TRBJ1-1; D might be TRBD1 (6 bases). CDR3 size: 15 residues. Trimming removed 3 bases at V and 1 base at J, with 12 bases between. Looked up from germline, CDR1 is KGHSH and CDR2 is LQKENI.

The rearrangement links TRBV10-3 to TRBJ1-1, with a tentative D call TRBD1 (5 bases). Looked up from germline, CDR1 is ENHRY and CDR2 is SYGVKD. Deletions cut 8 bases from V and 2 bases from J, with 12 bases between. This CDR3 comprises 13 residues. The CDR3 spells CAIGHGQNTEAFF. The CDR3 DNA is TGTGCCATCGGTCACGGACAAAACACTGAAGCTTTCTTT.

V is TRBV2 and J is TRBJ1-2; D unresolved. Trimming shortened V by 4 bases and J by 3 bases, and 6 bases separated the two germline ends. This CDR3 is 12 amino acids long. Germline-derived CDR1 and CDR2 are SNHLY and FYNNEI. The CDR3 DNA is TGTGCCAGCAGTGTGAGGGACTATGGCTACACCTTC. It translates to CASSVRDYGYTF.

V gene TRBV5-1 combines with J gene TRBJ1-1; a weak D match, TRBD1 (5 bases). The CDR3 has 13 amino acids. Germline CDR1 and CDR2: SGHRS and YFSETQ. V was clipped by 7 bases and J by 4 bases, with 14 bases between them. The CDR3 DNA sequence: TGCGCCAGCGCGAAGGGGCTAAGCACTGAAGCTTTCTTT. Protein sequence: CASAKGLSTEAFF.

The V and J genes are TRBV5-6 and TRBJ2-7, with 7 bases identical to TRBD1. Germline values: CDR1 SGHDT, CDR2 YYEEEE. This CDR3 is 15 amino acids long. V lost 2 bases, J lost 1 base, and 6 bases stayed unmatched. The CDR3 is CASSLGTEISYEQYF. CDR3 bases: TGTGCCAGCAGCTTAGGGACAGAAATTTCCTACGAGCAGTACTTC.